Below are 23 T cell receptor beta chains sequenced from a single sample in a study of PD-L1 blockade in urothelial cancer. Noted time point: peripheral blood 6 weeks after treatment start. TCRdb's copy holds only in-frame clones and misses some; the assay was immunoSEQ multiplex PCR. This sample yields 50,000 or so clones, of which more than 75% are seen a single time; over 9.5% belongs to the top ten. Material: PBMCs, obtained around atezolizumab (anti-PD-L1) treatment. The receptor set was obtained from a man in his fifties or sixties with urothelial cancer.

This rearrangement joins TRBV28 to TRBJ2-7; the D gene is possibly TRBD1 (6 bases). The V end was cut by 2 bases, the J end by 0 bases, with 8 bases between. This CDR3 is built from 14 residues. Germline lookup yields CDR1 MDHEN and CDR2 SYDVKM. In DNA, the CDR3 is TGTGCCAGCAGTTTAGGGGGCGACTCCTACGAGCAGTACTTC. This codes for CASSLGGDSYEQYF. The complete variable domain, with remaining parts taken from reference TRBV28 and TRBJ2-7, reads DVKVTQSSRYLVKRTGEKVFLECVQDMDHENMFWYRQDPGLGLRLIYFSYDVKMKEKGDIPEGYSVSREKKERFSLILESASTNQTSMYLCASSLGGDSYEQYFGPGTRLTVT.

The rearrangement uses TRBV9 and TRBJ1-3; 8 nucleotides line up with TRBD1. The CDR3 consists of 17 residues. In germline, CDR1 is SGDLS, CDR2 YYNGEE. Trimming took 0 bases from V and 2 from J; bases not matched to a gene: 7. CDR3 nucleotide sequence: TGTGCCAGCAGCGTAGGTCCCCAGGGGGCGGCTGGAAACACCATATATTTT. It is translated as CASSVGPQGAAGNTIYF.

The V and J genes are TRBV7-6 and TRBJ1-4, with D perhaps TRBD1 (5 bases). The V gene lost 5 bases and the J gene lost 5 bases, with 12 bases spanning the gap. CDR1 is SGHVS, CDR2 FNYEAQ, per germline. The CDR3 spans 14 residues. The CDR3 DNA follows: TGTGCCAGCAGCCCTGGACAAATAAATGAAAAACTGTTTTTT. Translation gives CASSPGQINEKLFF.

The chain employs TRBV14 and TRBJ2-7, with 7 bases that match TRBD1. V was clipped by 5 bases and J by 2 bases; unmatched bases: 6. The CDR3 consists of 14 residues. Germline V lookup: CDR1 SGHDN, CDR2 FVKESK. The CDR3 spells CASSTQGGPYEQYF. Here the CDR3 DNA reads TGTGCCAGCAGCACGCAAGGGGGCCCCTACGAGCAGTACTTC.

The V and J genes are TRBV5-1 and TRBJ1-1, with D tentatively TRBD1 (6 bases). The CDR3 covers 17 residues. The V and J ends lost 0 bases and 7 bases respectively, with 22 bases between them. The V gene's germline CDR1 is SGHRS and CDR2 YFSETQ. CDR3 residues: CASSLALSGVSRDEAFF. CDR3 DNA: TGCGCCAGCAGCTTGGCACTCTCAGGGGTCTCAAGGGATGAAGCTTTCTTT.

This chain uses TRBV4-2 with TRBJ1-2; weak D call: TRBD1 (6 bases). The CDR3 spans 14 residues. In germline, CDR1 is LGHNA, CDR2 YNFKEQ. The ends were cut back, 2 bases at V and 6 bases at J, with 13 bases in the middle. CDR3 coding DNA: TGTGCCAGCAGCCAAATCTCCGGGACAAATGGCTACACCTTC. Its protein is CASSQISGTNGYTF.

This clone was recorded only once. J is TRBJ1-1 and V is TRBV5-1, with D possibly matching TRBD1 (6 bases). Germline-derived CDR1 and CDR2 are SGHRS and YFSETQ. This CDR3 spans 17 amino acids. Trimming cost V 0 bases and J 1 base, with 16 bases left between them. Here the CDR3 DNA reads TGCGCCAGCAGCTTGGTCGGGGGGCTCGTTGGGAACACTGAAGCTTTCTTT. It encodes CASSLVGGLVGNTEAFF.

This chain links TRBV5-6 with TRBJ1-2; D is unclear. This CDR3 region has 13 residues. V was clipped by 2 bases and J by 3 bases, with 8 bases between them. Germline loops: CDR1 SGHDT, CDR2 YYEEEE. The CDR3 spells CASSLRGDYGYTF. CDR3 coding DNA: TGTGCCAGCAGCTTACGGGGAGACTATGGCTACACCTTC.

The chain uses TRBV9 and TRBJ1-4; no reliable D call. V lost 6 bases, J lost 2 bases, and 11 bases lay in between. This CDR3 comprises 14 residues. Germline V gene lookup returns CDR1 SGDLS and CDR2 YYNGEE. The CDR3 nucleotides read TGTGCCAGCACGAGGTCATCCACTAATGAAAAACTGTTTTTT. Protein product: CASTRSSTNEKLFF.

The J gene is TRBJ1-1, the V gene TRBV11-3, with D possibly matching TRBD1 (5 bases). The CDR3 extends over 16 amino acids. Germline CDR1 reads SGHNT; CDR2 reads YENEEA. Between the trimmed V and J ends, which lost 2 bases and 1 base, there was a span of 14 bases. DNA for the CDR3: TGTGCCAGCAGCTTATTTTCTGGGGGGGGGAACACTGAAGCTTTCTTT. Its protein is CASSLFSGGGNTEAFF.

In its sample, this clone is medium-sized. V is TRBV5-4 and J is TRBJ1-4, with TRBD1 identical over 7 bases. Germline V gene data show CDR1 as SGHNT and CDR2 as YYREEE (reference sequence). V shed 5 bases, J shed 4 bases, and the junction held 8 bases outside the gene matches. This CDR3 region has 15 residues. The CDR3 sequence is CASSENRGLNEKLFF. The DNA of the CDR3 is TGTGCCAGCAGTGAGAACAGGGGACTTAATGAAAAACTGTTTTTT.

This clone appeared once. The chain combines TRBV27 with TRBJ1-2, with TRBD1 matching 7 bases. Germline V gene sequence: CDR1 MNHEY, CDR2 SMNVEV (reference sequence). Losses at the gene ends were 3 bases for V and 5 bases for J; bases not matched to a gene: 3. The CDR3 is made up of 13 amino acids. CDR3 coding DNA: TGTGCCAGCAGTTTCCGACAGGGATATGGCTACACCTTC. It specifies CASSFRQGYGYTF.

The chain links TRBV30 to TRBJ2-7; D may be TRBD2 (5 bases). The CDR3 is made up of 15 amino acids. The ends were cut back, 2 bases at V and 2 bases at J, with 16 bases in the middle. Per the germline V gene, CDR1 is GTSNPN and CDR2 is SVGIG (reference sequence). CDR3 in amino acids: CAWSRFGRETYEQYF. CDR3 sequence (DNA): TGTGCCTGGAGTAGGTTCGGACGGGAAACCTACGAGCAGTACTTC. Together with reference TRBV30 and TRBJ2-7, the CDR3 gives the full variable domain: SQTIHQWPATLVQPVGSPLSLECTVEGTSNPNLYWYRQAAGRGLQLLFYSVGIGQISSEVPQNLSASRPQDRQFILSSKKLLLSDSGFYLCAWSRFGRETYEQYFGPGTRLTVT.

The J gene is TRBJ2-1, the V gene TRBV5-1; 11 nucleotides align to TRBD1. V trimming: 3 bases; J trimming: 7 bases; junction bases outside the gene matches: 6. The CDR3 contains 15 residues. Germline CDR1 and CDR2: SGHRS and YFSETQ. CDR3: CASSSPWDRGNEQFF. Here the CDR3 DNA reads TGCGCCAGCAGCTCCCCATGGGACAGGGGGAATGAGCAGTTCTTC.

The chain is built from TRBV5-3 and TRBJ2-7; TRBD1 might be the D (7 bases). TRBV5-3 is an ORF, with its function uncertain. The ends were cut back, 0 bases at V and 0 bases at J, with 34 bases in the middle. The CDR3 has 23 amino acids. CDR3 amino acids: CARSLVYKPGHRGRGESSYEQYF. The CDR3 region has the DNA TGTGCCAGAAGCTTGGTCTATAAACCGGGACACCGAGGCAGGGGGGAAAGCTCCTACGAGCAGTACTTC.

This clone was found a few times. The chain carries TRBV2 and TRBJ1-5, with a possible D match to TRBD1 (5 bases). The CDR3 contains 13 residues. Germline assignment: CDR1 SNHLY and CDR2 FYNNEI. Trimming took 4 bases from V and 6 from J, leaving 10 bases between them. The CDR3 DNA is TGTGCCAGCAGTGTGGGGCCAGGTCAGCCCCAGCATTTT. Translation: CASSVGPGQPQHF.

The chain has TRBV6-5 and TRBJ2-7, with 9 bases lining up with TRBD1. The CDR3 sequence is 14 residues long. Germline loops: CDR1 MNHEY, CDR2 SVGAGI. The V gene end was trimmed by 10 bases and the J gene end by 3 bases; junction bases not matched to a gene: 10. CDR3 in DNA: TGTGCCACACACAAGACAGGGGGGTTCTACGAGCAGTACTTC. Translation: CATHKTGGFYEQYF.

CDR3: CASSLVLVTGDKQYF. For the CDR3, the DNA is TGTGCCAGCAGCTTAGTTCTAGTGACAGGGGACAAGCAGTACTTC. The V gene is TRBV7-9, the J gene TRBJ2-7; 8 nucleotides agree with TRBD1. The CDR3 consists of 15 residues. Germline V CDR1 and CDR2: SEHNR, FQNEAQ (reference sequence). Unmatched junction bases numbered 10, after V lost 1 base and J lost 8 bases.

The J gene is TRBJ1-5, the V gene TRBV30; D is uncertain. V lost 3 bases and J 2 bases, leaving 11 bases between the germline ends. The CDR3 is made up of 14 amino acids. Per germline, CDR1 GTSNPN and CDR2 SVGIG (reference sequence). CDR3 coding DNA: TGTGCCTGGAGGAGTGCTTTCGGCAATCAGCCCCAGCATTTT. Its protein is CAWRSAFGNQPQHF.

The gene calls are TRBV7-6 and TRBJ2-6; D is possibly TRBD1 (6 bases). CDR3 size: 18 residues. CDR1 is SGHVS, CDR2 FNYEAQ, per germline. The germline V and J ends were trimmed by 3 bases and 2 bases, with 17 bases remaining between them. Here the CDR3 DNA reads TGTGCCAGCAGCTTGGCCGGGACACCGCTCGCTGGGGCCAACGTCCTGACTTTC. It specifies CASSLAGTPLAGANVLTF.

By its share, this clone is medium-sized. Additional DNA sequences in this sample encode the identical CDR3. The chain is built from TRBV9 and TRBJ2-7; 9 bases are shared with TRBD1. The CDR3 covers 13 residues. The junction had 0 bases not matched to a gene; V was cut back by 3 bases and J by 2 bases. Per the germline V gene, CDR1 is SGDLS and CDR2 is YYNGEE. CDR3 coding DNA: TGTGCCAGCAGCGGACAGGGGGCCTACGAGCAGTACTTC. Translation: CASSGQGAYEQYF.

The chain couples TRBV27 to TRBJ2-7; D might be TRBD1 (5 bases). Germline V gene data show CDR1 as MNHEY and CDR2 as SMNVEV (reference sequence). Trimming took off 10 bases at V and 2 bases at J, with 21 bases between the two ends. The CDR3 runs to 15 residues. The CDR3: CATQLGRGVTYEQYF. CDR3 in DNA: TGTGCCACTCAACTGGGTAGGGGTGTCACCTACGAGCAGTACTTC.

V gene TRBV10-3 combines with J gene TRBJ2-1, with TRBD2 as a possible D gene (7 bases). CDR3 length equals 14 residues. Trimming stripped 4 bases from V and 8 bases from J, with 15 bases between. Germline V gene sequence: CDR1 ENHRY, CDR2 SYGVKD. The CDR3 here is CAISVGGARDEQFF. CDR3 nucleotides: TGTGCCATCAGTGTTGGGGGGGCGCGGGATGAGCAGTTCTTC.